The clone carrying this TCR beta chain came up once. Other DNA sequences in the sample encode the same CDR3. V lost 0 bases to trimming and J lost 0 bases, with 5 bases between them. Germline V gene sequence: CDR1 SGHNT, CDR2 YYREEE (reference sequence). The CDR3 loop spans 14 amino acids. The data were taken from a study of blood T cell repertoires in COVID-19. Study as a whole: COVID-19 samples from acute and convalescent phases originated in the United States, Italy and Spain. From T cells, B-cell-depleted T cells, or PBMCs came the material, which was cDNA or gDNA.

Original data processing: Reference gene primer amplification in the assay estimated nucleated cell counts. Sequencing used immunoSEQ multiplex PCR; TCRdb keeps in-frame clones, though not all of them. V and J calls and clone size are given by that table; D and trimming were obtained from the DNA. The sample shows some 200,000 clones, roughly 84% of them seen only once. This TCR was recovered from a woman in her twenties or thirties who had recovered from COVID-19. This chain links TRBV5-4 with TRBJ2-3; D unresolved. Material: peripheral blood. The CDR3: CASSLVASTDTQYF. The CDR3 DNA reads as TGTGCCAGCAGCTTGGTCGCGAGCACAGATACGCAGTATTTT.